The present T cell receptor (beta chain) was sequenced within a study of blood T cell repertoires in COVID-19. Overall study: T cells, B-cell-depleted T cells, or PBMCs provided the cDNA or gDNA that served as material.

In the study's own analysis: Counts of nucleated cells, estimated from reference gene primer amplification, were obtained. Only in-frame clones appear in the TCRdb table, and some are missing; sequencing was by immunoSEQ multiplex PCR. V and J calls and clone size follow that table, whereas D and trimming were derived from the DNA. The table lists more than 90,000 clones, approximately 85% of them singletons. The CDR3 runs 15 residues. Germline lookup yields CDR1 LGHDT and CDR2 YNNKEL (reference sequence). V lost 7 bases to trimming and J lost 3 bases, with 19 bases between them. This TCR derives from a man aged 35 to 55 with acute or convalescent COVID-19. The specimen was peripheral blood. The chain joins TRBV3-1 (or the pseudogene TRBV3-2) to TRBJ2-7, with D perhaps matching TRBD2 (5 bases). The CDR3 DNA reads TGTGCCAGCACCCTCGGACTCGGCATTAACTACGAGCAGTACTTC. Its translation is CASTLGLGINYEQYF.